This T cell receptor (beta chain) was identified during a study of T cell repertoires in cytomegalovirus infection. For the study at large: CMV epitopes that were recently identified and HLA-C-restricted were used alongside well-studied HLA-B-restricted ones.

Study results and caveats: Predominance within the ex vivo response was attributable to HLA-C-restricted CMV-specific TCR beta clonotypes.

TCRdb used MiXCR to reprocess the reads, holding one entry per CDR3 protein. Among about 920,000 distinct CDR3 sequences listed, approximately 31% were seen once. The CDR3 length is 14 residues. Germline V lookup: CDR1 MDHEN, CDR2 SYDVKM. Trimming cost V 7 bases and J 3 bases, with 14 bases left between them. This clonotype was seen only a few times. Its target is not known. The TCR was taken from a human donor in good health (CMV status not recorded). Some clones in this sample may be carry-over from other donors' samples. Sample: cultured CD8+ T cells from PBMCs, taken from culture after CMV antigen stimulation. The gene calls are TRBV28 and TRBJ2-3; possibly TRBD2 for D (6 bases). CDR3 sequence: CASTEEGPTDTQYF. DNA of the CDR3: TGTGCCAGCACCGAGGAGGGTCCTACAGATACGCAGTATTTT.